A single sample gave rise to the 18 T cell receptor beta chains below, sequenced in a study of CD8 T cells in ankylosing spondylitis. Study results and limitations: A TCR beta motif of several highly homologous variants seemed to mark ankylosing spondylitis blood.

These receptors have no identified antigens. TCRdb called the 5' RACE reads again in MiXCR, with one record for every CDR3 protein. The sample contains about 200,000 distinct CDR3 sequences, more than 5.5% of which appear only once. Material: blood, either unsorted or a sorted T cell fraction (not recorded which). These receptors all come from a male donor with ankylosing spondylitis.

In its sample, this clonotype was seen many times. The chain recombines TRBV9 with TRBJ1-2; D is uncertain. Trimming stripped 5 bases from V and 2 bases from J, with 19 bases between. The CDR3 extends over 16 amino acids. Germline CDR1 and CDR2: SGDLS and YYNGEE. CDR3 in amino acids: CASSSGRREVNYGYTF. The DNA for the CDR3 is TGTGCCAGCAGTTCCGGACGGAGGGAGGTCAACTATGGCTACACCTTC. Full variable domain (outside the CDR3, taken from reference TRBV9 and TRBJ1-2): DSGVTQTPKHLITATGQRVTLRCSPRSGDLSVYWYQQSLDQGLQFLIQYYNGEERAKGNILERFSAQQFPDLHSELNLSSLELGDSALYFCASSSGRREVNYGYTFGSGTRLTVV.

This clonotype was picked up many times. The chain carries TRBV25-1 and TRBJ1-2, with D possibly being TRBD1 (6 bases). There are 16 residues in the CDR3. Germline V gene data show CDR1 as MGHDK and CDR2 as SYGVNS. The V end lost 4 bases, the J end lost 2 bases, and 17 bases lay between the germline ends. The CDR3 sequence is CASSVIPVDRNYGYTF. In DNA, the CDR3 is TGTGCCAGCAGTGTAATCCCAGTCGACAGGAACTATGGCTACACCTTC.

This clonotype has a count of ten or more. The chain carries TRBV6-5 and TRBJ2-7; D is undetermined. Trimming pared 1 base from V and 0 bases from J, leaving 7 bases between. Germline CDR1 reads MNHEY; CDR2 reads SVGAGI. CDR3 length: 14 amino acids. CDR3 loop: CASSYYPNSYEQYF. In nucleotides, the CDR3 is TGTGCCAGCAGTTACTACCCGAACTCCTACGAGCAGTACTTC.

Ten or more counts support this clonotype. The chain combines TRBV27 with TRBJ1-2; D gene uncertain. The CDR3 runs 14 residues. CDR1 is MNHEY and CDR2 is SMNVEV in the germline V gene (reference sequence). Trimming shortened V by 5 bases and J by 4 bases, and 14 bases separated the two germline ends. DNA of the CDR3: TGTGCCAGCAGTACTCTGGGGATGAGCTATGGCTACACCTTC. Its translation: CASSTLGMSYGYTF.

This clonotype has ten or more counts. The gene calls are TRBV5-5 and TRBJ1-5, with D maybe TRBD1 (6 bases). The CDR3 has 15 residues. Germline V gives CDR1 SGHKS, CDR2 YYEKEE (reference sequence). V lost 6 bases, J lost 2 bases, and 15 bases lay in between. For the CDR3, the DNA is TGTGCCAGCACCAGCGGGGGCGCGGGCAATCAGCCCCAGCATTTT. Protein sequence: CASTSGGAGNQPQHF.

In its sample, this clonotype was seen many times. The chain combines TRBV7-9 with TRBJ2-3; D is uncertain. Germline CDR1 is SEHNR and CDR2 is FQNEAQ (reference sequence). V dropped 3 bases and J dropped 0 bases, with 16 bases sitting between them. This CDR3 region has 17 residues. CDR3 nucleotide sequence: TGTGCCAGCAGCTTCGCGTCGGGCCGACCTAGCACAGATACGCAGTATTTT. Amino acid sequence: CASSFASGRPSTDTQYF.

This clonotype was counted ten times or more. This may arise from a read error, as a much more abundant clone is one base away. The chain couples TRBV11-2 to TRBJ2-2; no definite D call. V dropped 2 bases and J dropped 6 bases, with 4 bases sitting between them. CDR1 SGHAT and CDR2 FQNNGV come from the germline V gene. The CDR3 runs 12 residues. The CDR3 nucleotides read TGTGCCAGCAGCTTATACCCCGGGGAGCTGTTTTTT. The encoded protein is CASSLYPGELFF.

There are many counts of this clonotype. The rearrangement links TRBV7-9 to TRBJ2-3; 7 nucleotides align to TRBD1. CDR3 length equals 16 residues. After removal of 8 bases from V and 7 bases from J, the junction contained 18 bases not matched to a gene. The germline CDR1 and CDR2 sequences are SEHNR and FQNEAQ (reference sequence). CDR3 region: CASSPRRDRQGNTQYF. The CDR3 DNA sequence: TGTGCCAGCTCTCCTCGCCGGGACAGACAGGGAAATACGCAGTATTTT.

This clonotype was seen ten or more times. The chain carries TRBV20-1 and TRBJ1-2; D uncertain. V was shortened by 2 bases and J by 2 bases, with 12 bases between the two germline ends. Germline V gives CDR1 DFQATT, CDR2 SNEGSKA (reference sequence). CDR3 length: 14 residues. CDR3 DNA sequence: TGCAGTGCTAGACCCCTCGGAGAGAACTATGGCTACACCTTC. Translating it yields CSARPLGENYGYTF.

Many counts were recorded for this clonotype. The rearrangement links TRBV5-5 to TRBJ2-7, with 7 bases aligning to TRBD1. J was trimmed by 5 bases and V by 3 bases; bases with no gene match: 11. The CDR3 is 15 amino acids. From germline, CDR1 is SGHKS and CDR2 YYEKEE (reference sequence). This CDR3 reads CASSWGNRGKDEQYF. The CDR3 region has the DNA TGTGCCAGCAGCTGGGGAAACAGGGGCAAGGACGAGCAGTACTTC.

V usage is TRBV29-1 and J usage is TRBJ1-1; TRBD1 agrees at 7 bases. Germline V CDR1 and CDR2: SQVTM, ANQGSEA. V shed 7 bases, J shed 1 base, and the junction held 6 bases outside the gene matches. The CDR3 consists of 13 residues. The CDR3 nucleotides are TGCAGCGCTCCCGGGACAGCGAACACTGAAGCTTTCTTT. This translates into CSAPGTANTEAFF.

This clonotype was counted ten times or more. J is TRBJ1-6 and V is TRBV27; D is unresolved. This CDR3 comprises 13 residues. Germline V gene data show CDR1 as MNHEY and CDR2 as SMNVEV (reference sequence). The V and J ends lost 5 bases and 4 bases respectively, with 6 bases between them. DNA for the CDR3: TGTGCCAGCAGTGAAGGGTATAATTCACCCCTCCACTTT. It is translated as CASSEGYNSPLHF.

At least ten counts were recorded for this clonotype. The V gene is TRBV7-8, the J gene TRBJ2-5; maybe TRBD1 (6 bases). The V end lost 0 bases, the J end lost 5 bases, and 13 bases lay between the germline ends. CDR1 is SGHVS, CDR2 FQNEAQ, per germline. This CDR3 region has 15 residues. Written as DNA, the CDR3 is TGTGCCAGCAGCTTAGCGGGTACAGGGTGGGAGACCCAGTACTTC. It encodes CASSLAGTGWETQYF.

This clonotype was found a few times. The J gene is TRBJ2-7, the V gene TRBV4-3; D might be TRBD1 or TRBD2, each matching 5 bases. The V gene lost 0 bases and the J gene lost 2 bases, with 14 bases spanning the gap. The CDR3 is 16 amino acids. CDR1 LGHNA and CDR2 YSLEER come from the germline V gene. Here the CDR3 DNA reads TGCGCCAGCAGCCAAGATCGGGGCACAGCAACCTACGAGCAGTACTTC. Translating gives CASSQDRGTATYEQYF.

This chain's CDR3 is CASSLVLGTGGIHEQFF. CDR3 sequence (DNA): TGTGCCAGCAGCCTTGTGCTCGGGACAGGGGGTATCCATGAGCAGTTCTTC. The V gene is TRBV4-2, the J gene TRBJ2-1; 11 nucleotides agree with TRBD1. Germline V lookup: CDR1 LGHNA, CDR2 YNFKEQ. This CDR3 spans 17 amino acids. V lost 4 bases and J lost 8; bases outside the gene matches: 13.

This clonotype was detected ten times or more. The chain combines TRBV5-1 with TRBJ2-7; D possibly corresponds to TRBD1 (5 bases). This CDR3 has 13 amino acids. V shed 4 bases and J shed 2 bases, with 10 bases lying between them. CDR1 is SGHRS, CDR2 YFSETQ, per germline. The CDR3 DNA reads TGCGCCAGCAGCATTGACAGACCCTACGAGCAGTACTTC. This translates into CASSIDRPYEQYF.

The CDR3 nucleotides read TGTGCCAGCAGCCACCGGACAGCAACAAAAGGGACCGGGGAGCTGTTTTTT. This encodes CASSHRTATKGTGELFF. The chain carries TRBV6-2 or TRBV6-3 and TRBJ2-2, with D maybe TRBD1 (6 bases). Germline assignment: CDR1 MNHEY and CDR2 SVGEGT. The CDR3 length is 17 residues. V lost 6 bases and J lost 5, with 22 bases in between.

This clonotype was counted many times. The chain has TRBV6-1 and TRBJ2-4; D is perhaps TRBD2 (5 bases). Per germline, CDR1 MNHNS and CDR2 SASEGT. The CDR3 sequence is 15 residues long. Trimming removed 5 bases from V and 8 bases from J, with 19 bases in between. The CDR3 protein is CASSPTSWVRDIQYF. The CDR3 DNA is TGTGCCAGCAGTCCCACTAGTTGGGTAAGGGACATTCAGTACTTC.